The 28 T cell receptor beta chains presented below share a single source sample, sequenced in a study of T cell responses to AZD1222 COVID-19 vaccine (TCRdb year 2021). The library relied on the immunoSEQ multiplex PCR assay. The table was pulled from immuneACCESS by TCRdb, which kept in-frame rearrangements only. Such tables lose some clones; where checked, under half of the loss comes from unresolved V genes, and the rest has no known cause. A total of about 150,000 clones appear in this sample, around 89% of them only once. 2% to 2.5% of the sample is held by the ten biggest clonotypes. The sample's time point, from its label and the paper: baseline before first vaccination. The input for sequencing was peripheral blood, taken on day 0 of AZD1222 vaccination. Every receptor here comes from an adult in good health.

The chain has TRBV5-6 and TRBJ1-2; 8 bases match TRBD1. V was clipped by 2 bases and J by 7 bases; unmatched bases: 7. CDR3 length: 14 amino acids. CDR1 and CDR2 (germline): SGHDT, YYEEEE. In nucleotides, the CDR3 is TGTGCCAGCAGCTTAAGGGGACAGGTCAGTGGCTACACCTTC. This gives the protein CASSLRGQVSGYTF.

The genes are TRBV14 and TRBJ2-1; D is unclear. The CDR3 covers 15 residues. V lost 2 bases to trimming and J lost 0 bases, with 8 bases between them. CDR1 and CDR2 (germline): SGHDN, FVKESK. CDR3 protein: CASSQFGRSYNEQFF. CDR3 nucleotides: TGTGCCAGCAGCCAATTTGGACGCTCCTACAATGAGCAGTTCTTC.

The V call is TRBV28, the J call TRBJ2-7; D not certain. The CDR3 spans 14 residues. V shed 1 base and J shed 6 bases, with 13 bases lying between them. CDR1 and CDR2 from the germline V gene are MDHEN and SYDVKM. CDR3 DNA sequence: TGTGCCAGCAGTTTATATAGTAGGGCAGGCGAGCAGTACTTC. Its translation is CASSLYSRAGEQYF.

The J gene is TRBJ2-7, the V gene TRBV9; D uncertain. In germline, CDR1 is SGDLS, CDR2 YYNGEE. There are 15 residues in the CDR3. V lost 3 bases to trimming and J lost 0 bases, with 13 bases between them. CDR3: CASSADHESSYEQYF. As DNA, the CDR3 is TGTGCCAGCAGCGCGGACCACGAGAGCTCCTACGAGCAGTACTTC.

Regarding this clone: At one of its ends the junction is not consistent with the germline gene, which may arise from a read error. This chain links TRBV7-7 with TRBJ2-7; 9 bases are a match to TRBD2. Germline V gives CDR1 SSHAT, CDR2 FNYEAQ (reference sequence). The CDR3 consists of 21 residues. The CDR3 coding sequence is TGTGCTAGCAGCTTCGGCGCCCCGGGGAAACTTAGCGGGAGCCCCACCTACGAGCAGTACTTC. It is translated as CASSFGAPGKLSGSPTYEQYF.

Comments on this clone: Its ends do not fully match the called genes, so a read error is possible. J is TRBJ2-1 and V is TRBV7-7; 10 nucleotides agree with TRBD2. Germline V gene lookup returns CDR1 SSHAT and CDR2 FNYEAQ (reference sequence). This CDR3 has 16 amino acids. The CDR3 bases are TGTGCTAGCAGCTTAGGTTCGGCTAGCGGGAGCGTTGAGCAGTTCTTC. Translation gives CASSLGSASGSVEQFF. Full variable domain (rest looked up from reference TRBV7-7 and TRBJ2-1): GAGVSQSPRYKVTKRGQDVTLRCDPISSHATLYWYQQALGQGPEFLTYFNYEAQPDKSGLPSDRFSAERPEGSISTLTIQRTEQRDSAMYRCASSLGSASGSVEQFFGPGTRLTVL.

The gene calls are TRBV7-3 and TRBJ2-1; D might be TRBD1 or TRBD2, each matching 5 bases. Germline values: CDR1 SGHTA, CDR2 FQGTGA. This CDR3 comprises 15 residues. V lost 3 bases, J lost 8 bases, and 17 bases lay in between. The CDR3 DNA sequence: TGTGCCAGCAGCTTCGGGACGGGAACTGGGGATGAGCAGTTCTTC. Translated, it gives CASSFGTGTGDEQFF. The full variable domain, rest sourced from reference TRBV7-3 and TRBJ2-1, is GAGVSQTPSNKVTEKGKYVELRCDPISGHTALYWYRQSLGQGPEFLIYFQGTGAADDSGLPNDRFFAVRPEGSVSTLKIQRTERGDSAVYLCASSFGTGTGDEQFFGPGTRLTVL.

The chain combines TRBV9 with TRBJ1-1; TRBD1 matches at 8 bases. J was trimmed by 4 bases and V by 0 bases; bases with no gene match: 2. Per germline, CDR1 SGDLS and CDR2 YYNGEE. CDR3 size: 14 residues. CDR3 amino acids: CASSVVDRGTEAFF. DNA for the CDR3: TGTGCCAGCAGCGTAGTTGACAGGGGCACTGAAGCTTTCTTT. The full variable domain, rest sourced from reference TRBV9 and TRBJ1-1, is DSGVTQTPKHLITATGQRVTLRCSPRSGDLSVYWYQQSLDQGLQFLIQYYNGEERAKGNILERFSAQQFPDLHSELNLSSLELGDSALYFCASSVVDRGTEAFFGQGTRLTVV.

The chain carries TRBV5-6 and TRBJ2-4; D unresolved. The germline V gene has CDR1 SGHDT and CDR2 YYEEEE. Between the trimmed V and J ends, which lost 0 bases and 0 bases, there was a span of 7 bases. CDR3 length: 15 amino acids. In DNA form, the CDR3 reads TGTGCCAGCAGCTTGGGAACTCTAGCCAAAAACATTCAGTACTTC. Translation gives CASSLGTLAKNIQYF.

This chain joins TRBV7-2 and TRBJ2-3; D is undetermined. From germline, CDR1 is SGHTA and CDR2 FQGNSA. V dropped 5 bases and J dropped 2 bases, with 11 bases sitting between them. This CDR3 has 14 residues. CDR3 loop: CASSPRGATDTQYF. The CDR3 DNA sequence: TGTGCCAGCAGCCCCCGTGGAGCCACAGATACGCAGTATTTT.

This sequence joins TRBV15 and TRBJ2-1, with 7 bases fitting TRBD2. The CDR3 extends over 15 amino acids. Germline loops: CDR1 LNHNV, CDR2 YYDKDF (reference sequence). V gave up 1 base and J gave up 6 bases; unmatched junction bases: 6. DNA of the CDR3: TGTGCCACCAGCAGAGGAGGGAGGGATACCAATGAGCAGTTCTTC. Amino acids: CATSRGGRDTNEQFF.

The genes are TRBV20-1 and TRBJ1-2; D unresolved. V was pared by 0 bases and J by 8 bases, with 7 bases between. This CDR3 is built from 11 residues. Germline assignment: CDR1 DFQATT and CDR2 SNEGSKA (reference sequence). For the CDR3, the DNA is TGCAGTGCTAGAGAGCTGCGGGGCTACACCTTC. This codes for CSARELRGYTF.

This chain uses TRBV7-9 with TRBJ1-1; possible D gene TRBD1, 6 bases. CDR1 SEHNR and CDR2 FQNEAQ come from the germline V gene (reference sequence). The CDR3 has 13 amino acids. Trimming took off 1 base at V and 14 bases at J, with 17 bases between the two ends. DNA of the CDR3: TGTGCCAGCAGCTTAGGTTGGGCAGGGGAGGCCTTCTTT. It codes for CASSLGWAGEAFF.

This clone was seen a single time. The junction departs from germline at one end; a sequencing error may be responsible. For the CDR3, the DNA is TGCGCCAGCAGCTTGGGGGCTAGCGGGAGCAATGAACAGTTCTTC. Its translation: CASSLGASGSNEQFF. V gene TRBV5-1 combines with J gene TRBJ2-1; the match to TRBD2 covers 10 bases. This CDR3 region has 15 residues. CDR1 is SGHRS and CDR2 is YFSETQ in the germline V gene.

V gene TRBV19 combines with J gene TRBJ1-5; 7 positions agree with TRBD1. Germline V lookup: CDR1 LNHDA, CDR2 SQIVND (reference sequence). V dropped 8 bases and J dropped 2; count of bases not matched to a gene: 3. The CDR3 runs 13 residues. Here the CDR3 reads CASRQGGNQPQHF. For the CDR3, the DNA is TGTGCCAGTCGACAGGGAGGCAATCAGCCCCAGCATTTT.

This chain joins TRBV28 and TRBJ1-2; 12 bases align to TRBD1. Germline CDR1 reads MDHEN; CDR2 reads SYDVKM. The CDR3 loop spans 13 amino acids. V gave up 8 bases and J gave up 5 bases; unmatched junction bases: 3. CDR3 DNA sequence: TGTGCCAGCGGGACAGGGGGCGTATATGGCTACACCTTC. Its translation is CASGTGGVYGYTF.

Only a few counts were recorded for this clone. This rearrangement joins TRBV5-1 to TRBJ2-7; possible D gene TRBD2, 6 bases. This CDR3 has 16 residues. The ends were cut back, 0 bases at V and 5 bases at J, with 18 bases in the middle. CDR1 is SGHRS, CDR2 YFSETQ, per germline. The CDR3: CASSLVVGRGTDEQYF. The CDR3 DNA is TGCGCCAGCAGCTTGGTGGTGGGGCGGGGAACGGACGAGCAGTACTTC.

The CDR3 reads CASSEPANTEAFF. The DNA for the CDR3 is TGTGCCAGCAGTGAACCAGCGAACACTGAAGCTTTCTTT. The gene calls are TRBV6-1 and TRBJ1-1; D is uncertain. The CDR3 loop spans 13 amino acids. Germline V gives CDR1 MNHNS, CDR2 SASEGT. V lost 2 bases, J lost 1 base, and 5 bases lay in between.

The rearrangement links TRBV25-1 to TRBJ2-7, with D possibly TRBD2 on 5 matching bases. This CDR3 region has 14 residues. Germline CDR1 MGHDK, CDR2 SYGVNS. Trimming removed 4 bases at V and 2 bases at J, with 12 bases between. The CDR3 nucleotides read TGTGCCAGCAGTGTAAAACGGGAACCCTACGAGCAGTACTTC. Residues: CASSVKREPYEQYF.

The chain uses TRBV4-2 and TRBJ2-7; D is undetermined. With 1 base removed from V and 3 bases from J, the gap between germline ends came to 16 bases. The CDR3 is 16 amino acids. The germline V gene encodes CDR1 LGHNA and CDR2 YNFKEQ. In DNA, the CDR3 is TGTGCCAGCAGCCAAGGGGCCGGATCAGGAAGCTACGAGCAGTACTTC. Residues: CASSQGAGSGSYEQYF.

This clone was counted a few times. The chain combines TRBV5-1 with TRBJ2-2; TRBD2 agrees at 12 bases. This CDR3 has 17 residues. Germline CDR1 and CDR2: SGHRS and YFSETQ. V lost 0 bases to trimming and J lost 7 bases; unmatched junction nucleotides: 7. CDR3 sequence (DNA): TGCGCCAGCAGCTTGGGCGCTAGCGGGAGGGCCGGCGGGGAGCTGTTTTTT. It is translated as CASSLGASGRAGGELFF.

V gene TRBV6-5 combines with J gene TRBJ2-5; D call uncertain. V gave up 0 bases and J gave up 3 bases, with 11 bases separating them. The germline V gene encodes CDR1 MNHEY and CDR2 SVGAGI. This CDR3 spans 15 amino acids. This chain's CDR3 is CASSYSGGKKETQYF. For the CDR3, the DNA is TGTGCCAGCAGTTACTCTGGCGGAAAGAAAGAGACCCAGTACTTC.

The rearrangement uses TRBV6-2 or TRBV6-3 and TRBJ2-1; D may be TRBD1 (5 bases). Trimming cost V 4 bases and J 6 bases, with 16 bases left between them. The CDR3 has 15 amino acids. The germline gives CDR1 MNHEY, CDR2 SVGEGT. The DNA for the CDR3 is TGTGCCAGCAGTTCGTACCTCAGGGTTGGCAATGAGCAGTTCTTC. Translation: CASSSYLRVGNEQFF.

CDR3 DNA sequence: TGTGCCACCAGTCGCCCACAGGGGATCTATGGCTACACCTTC. It specifies CATSRPQGIYGYTF. This sequence joins TRBV15 and TRBJ1-2; TRBD1 aligns across 7 bases. CDR3 size: 14 residues. In germline, CDR1 is LNHNV, CDR2 YYDKDF (reference sequence). With V trimmed by 6 bases and J by 4 bases, 8 bases remained unmatched.

The rearrangement joins TRBV29-1 to TRBJ1-2, with D tentatively TRBD1 (5 bases). The V end was cut by 2 bases, the J end by 8 bases, with 12 bases between. Germline CDR1 and CDR2: SQVTM and ANQGSEA. CDR3 length equals 12 residues. The CDR3 reads CSVERGGSGYTF. The CDR3 region has the DNA TGCAGCGTTGAAAGGGGTGGGTCCGGCTACACCTTC.

The chain joins TRBV14 to TRBJ1-4; D might be TRBD1 (6 bases). The germline V gene encodes CDR1 SGHDN and CDR2 FVKESK. The length of the CDR3 is 16 residues. Trimming cost V 0 bases and J 5 bases, with 13 bases left between them. Here the CDR3 DNA reads TGTGCCAGCAGCCAAGATCAGTCCCAGGGGAATGAAAAACTGTTTTTT. This gives the protein CASSQDQSQGNEKLFF.

The V call is TRBV5-1, the J call TRBJ1-1; 7 bases are shared with TRBD1. J gave up 0 bases and V 0 bases, and 8 bases lay outside the gene matches. CDR3 size: 17 residues. The germline V gene encodes CDR1 SGHRS and CDR2 YFSETQ. CDR3 sequence reads: CASSLAGSTGLNTEAFF. CDR3 sequence (DNA): TGCGCCAGCAGCTTGGCCGGATCGACAGGGCTGAACACTGAAGCTTTCTTT.

This clone was observed a single time. The chain has TRBV14 and TRBJ1-6, with 7 bases matching TRBD1. Trimming cost V 4 bases and J 7 bases; bases outside gene matches: 4. Germline CDR1 is SGHDN and CDR2 is FVKESK. CDR3 length: 14 amino acids. The CDR3 protein is CASSLRTGNSPLHF. CDR3 DNA sequence: TGTGCCAGCAGCCTTCGGACAGGCAATTCACCCCTCCACTTT.